The 10 T cell receptor beta chains presented below share a single source sample, sequenced in a study of cytomegalovirus exposure and HLA in healthy donors. Primers: 60 Vbeta forward and 13 Jbeta reverse. Here immunoSEQ multiplex PCR was the method, and the copy in TCRdb shows in-frame clones only, minus some. Among fewer than 250,000 clones listed, around 80% were seen once. Sequencing was done on a sample of PBMCs. The receptors come from a boy between 2 and 10 years old in good health and CMV-seronegative.

The J gene is TRBJ1-6, the V gene TRBV7-9, with TRBD1 as a possible D gene (6 bases). Trimming took 5 bases from V and 8 from J, leaving 13 bases between them. This CDR3 region has 14 residues. Germline-derived CDR1 and CDR2 are SEHNR and FQNEAQ (reference sequence). CDR3 region: CASSEQGVDSPLHF. In DNA, the CDR3 is TGTGCCAGCAGCGAACAGGGAGTCGATTCACCCCTCCACTTT.

This sequence joins TRBV6-1 and TRBJ2-7, with a possible D match to TRBD2 (5 bases). This CDR3 region has 12 residues. Germline CDR1 is MNHNS and CDR2 is SASEGT. V lost 5 bases, J lost 9 bases, and 14 bases lay in between. The CDR3 DNA reads as TGTGCCAGCAGTACCCCCCGGGCGGGGCAGTACTTC. It specifies CASSTPRAGQYF.

The V gene is TRBV6-5, the J gene TRBJ1-3; TRBD1 agrees at 7 bases. The ends lost 2 bases at V and 3 bases at J; junction bases unmatched: 1. Germline V CDR1 and CDR2: MNHEY, SVGAGI. The CDR3 is made up of 14 amino acids. The CDR3 region is CASSYGDSGNTIYF. CDR3 DNA: TGTGCCAGCAGTTACGGGGACAGTGGAAACACCATATATTTT.

This sequence joins TRBV5-4 and TRBJ1-2; D remains ambiguous. The CDR3 is 13 residues long. Trimming removed 0 bases at V and 4 bases at J, with 7 bases between. Germline V gene sequence: CDR1 SGHNT, CDR2 YYREEE (reference sequence). This chain's CDR3 is CASSLVPSYGYTF. The CDR3 DNA reads TGTGCCAGCAGCTTGGTCCCATCCTATGGCTACACCTTC.

The DNA for the CDR3 is TGTGCCAGTAGTCATCAAGCACTAGCGGGAGAAGGTTCGCAGTACTTC. This codes for CASSHQALAGEGSQYF. The chain couples TRBV19 to TRBJ2-7, with TRBD2 identical over 11 bases. The V gene's germline CDR1 is LNHDA and CDR2 SQIVND (reference sequence). The trim removed 5 bases at V and 9 bases at J, leaving 15 bases unmatched. This CDR3 is built from 16 residues.

This chain connects TRBV9 to TRBJ1-2, with TRBD1 as a possible D gene (5 bases). The V end was cut by 0 bases, the J end by 7 bases, with 19 bases between. This CDR3 has 16 amino acids. CDR1 is SGDLS and CDR2 is YYNGEE in the germline V gene. CDR3 nucleotide sequence: TGTGCCAGCAGCGTAGGGGGCCCTGGCTGGGGCGGTGGCTACACCTTC. The encoded protein is CASSVGGPGWGGGYTF. The full variable domain, rest sourced from reference TRBV9 and TRBJ1-2, is DSGVTQTPKHLITATGQRVTLRCSPRSGDLSVYWYQQSLDQGLQFLIQYYNGEERAKGNILERFSAQQFPDLHSELNLSSLELGDSALYFCASSVGGPGWGGGYTFGSGTRLTVV.

This clone has a single count. J is TRBJ1-4 and V is TRBV13; tentatively, D is TRBD1 (6 bases). This CDR3 region has 15 residues. The V end lost 5 bases, the J end lost 8 bases, and 18 bases lay between the germline ends. From germline, CDR1 is PRHDT and CDR2 FYEKMQ (reference sequence). The CDR3 protein is CASSPDGGGEEKLFF. For the CDR3, the DNA is TGTGCCAGCAGCCCCGACGGGGGGGGCGAGGAAAAACTGTTTTTT.

The chain links TRBV29-1 to TRBJ2-1; 14 nucleotides match TRBD2. The CDR3 is made up of 20 amino acids. V lost 6 bases and J lost 3; bases outside the gene matches: 19. The germline V gene encodes CDR1 SQVTM and CDR2 ANQGSEA. The CDR3 loop is CSVTILPGLAGDDSYNEQFF. As DNA, the CDR3 is TGCAGCGTGACCATTTTACCGGGACTAGCGGGAGATGATAGCTACAATGAGCAGTTCTTC.

There are a few counts of this clone. The CDR3 DNA reads TGTGCCAGCAGCTTATATCGCAATGAGCAGTTCTTC. It specifies CASSLYRNEQFF. The V call is TRBV13, the J call TRBJ2-1; D gene ambiguous. Per the germline V gene, CDR1 is PRHDT and CDR2 is FYEKMQ (reference sequence). V lost 2 bases and J 6 bases, leaving 5 bases between the germline ends. The CDR3 totals 12 residues.

This chain links TRBV27 with TRBJ2-5, with D unresolved. The J call is doubtful: the DNA matches TRBJ2-7 better. The CDR3 covers 16 residues. CDR1 MNHEY and CDR2 SMNVEV come from the germline V gene (reference sequence). CDR3 sequence: CASCPFRPTVSYEQYF. The CDR3 nucleotides read TGTGCCAGCTGCCCGTTTAGGCCTACAGTGTCCTACGAGCAGTACTTC.